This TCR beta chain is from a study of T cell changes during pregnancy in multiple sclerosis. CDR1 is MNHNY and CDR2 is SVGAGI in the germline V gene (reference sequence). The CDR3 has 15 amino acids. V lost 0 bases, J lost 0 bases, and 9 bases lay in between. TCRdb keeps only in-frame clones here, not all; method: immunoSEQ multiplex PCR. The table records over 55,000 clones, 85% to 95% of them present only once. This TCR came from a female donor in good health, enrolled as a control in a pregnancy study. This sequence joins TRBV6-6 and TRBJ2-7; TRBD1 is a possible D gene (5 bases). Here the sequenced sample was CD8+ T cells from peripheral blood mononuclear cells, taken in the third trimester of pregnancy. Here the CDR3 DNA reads TGTGCCAGCAGTTACTCGTCAGGGCCCTCCTACGAGCAGTACTTC. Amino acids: CASSYSSGPSYEQYF.